The following is a TCR beta chain sequence with its context. The sample comes from a study of CD8+ T cells in alopecia areata. Trimming left V 0 bases short and J 5 bases short, with 13 bases between. Germline assignment: CDR1 LGHNA and CDR2 YSLEER. CDR3 length: 15 amino acids. Extracted RNA was reverse transcribed into cDNA, the sequencing template. Repertoires were generated with immunoSEQ multiplex PCR, while TCRdb's copy carries only in-frame clones and drops some. The sample holds about 220,000 clones, about 50% seen once. Described treatment: oral pan-JAK inhibitor, 5-10 mg twice daily. Material: CD4+ T cells sorted from blood, obtained at week 4, from a patient treated with tofacitinib. This sequence was found in a human donor with alopecia areata. This rearrangement joins TRBV4-3 to TRBJ2-5; the D is unclear. CDR3 residues: CASSQDPHRRETQYF. The CDR3 nucleotides read TGCGCCAGCAGCCAAGACCCCCACCGTAGGGAGACCCAGTACTTC.